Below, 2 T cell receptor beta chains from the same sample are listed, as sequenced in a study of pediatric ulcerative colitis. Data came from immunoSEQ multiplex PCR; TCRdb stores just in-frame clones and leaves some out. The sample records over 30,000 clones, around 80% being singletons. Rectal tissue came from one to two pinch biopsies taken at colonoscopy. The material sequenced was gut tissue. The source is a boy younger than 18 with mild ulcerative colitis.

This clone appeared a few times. The CDR3 sequence is CASSFGAGAYGYTF. In nucleotides, the CDR3 is TGTGCCAGTAGTTTCGGGGCAGGAGCTTATGGCTACACCTTC. The genes are TRBV19 and TRBJ1-2; tentatively, D is TRBD1 (5 bases). Trimming shortened V by 5 bases and J by 5 bases, and 15 bases separated the two germline ends. The CDR3 contains 14 residues. Germline V gives CDR1 LNHDA, CDR2 SQIVND (reference sequence).

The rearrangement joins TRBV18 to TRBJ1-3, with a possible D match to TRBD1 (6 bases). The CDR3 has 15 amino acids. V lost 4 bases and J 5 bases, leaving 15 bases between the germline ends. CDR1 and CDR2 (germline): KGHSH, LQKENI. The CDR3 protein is CASSLAGASRNTIYF. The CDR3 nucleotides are TGTGCCAGCTCACTTGCAGGGGCAAGTAGAAACACCATATATTTT. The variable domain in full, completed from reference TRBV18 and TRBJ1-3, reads NAGVMQNPRHLVRRRGQEARLRCSPMKGHSHVYWYRQLPEEGLKFMVYLQKENIIDESGMPKERFSAEFPKEGPSILRIQQVVRGDSAAYFCASSLAGASRNTIYFGEGSWLTVV.